This T cell receptor beta chain was identified in a study of control samples from healthy donors and cancer patients (dated by TCRdb to 2020 to 2021). Remarks on this clone: Which antigen it targets is not known. No base-level quality is on record; no much larger clone is a single base apart.

Library preparation employed the immunoSEQ multiplex PCR assay. Not all clones reach the TCRdb copy of this immuneACCESS table, which keeps in-frame sequences only. Checked studies attribute under half of the gap to unresolved V genes and leave the rest unexplained. The sample table holds around 70,000 clones, of which 94% were seen once. Under 3.5% of the sample is taken by the ten largest. The V and J ends are trimmed by 0 bases and 0 bases, leaving 8 bases between them. The germline V gene (reference sequence) gives CDR1 as LGHDT and CDR2 as YNNKEL. The CDR3 covers 16 residues, taking in both the cysteine and the phenylalanine. Only the CDR3 portion is preserved as DNA: 48 bases, with reading frame beginning at the first base.

In this chain, TRBV3-1 (or the pseudogene TRBV3-2) is recombined with TRBJ1-4; TRBD1 is perhaps the D gene, given 5 matching bases. The origin of this receptor is a woman younger than 45 in good health. The sequencing input was blood. The CDR3 here reads CASSQDAGATNEKLFF. The DNA reads as follows: TGTGCCAGCAGCCAAGATGCGGGGGCAACTAATGAAAAACTGTTTTTT.